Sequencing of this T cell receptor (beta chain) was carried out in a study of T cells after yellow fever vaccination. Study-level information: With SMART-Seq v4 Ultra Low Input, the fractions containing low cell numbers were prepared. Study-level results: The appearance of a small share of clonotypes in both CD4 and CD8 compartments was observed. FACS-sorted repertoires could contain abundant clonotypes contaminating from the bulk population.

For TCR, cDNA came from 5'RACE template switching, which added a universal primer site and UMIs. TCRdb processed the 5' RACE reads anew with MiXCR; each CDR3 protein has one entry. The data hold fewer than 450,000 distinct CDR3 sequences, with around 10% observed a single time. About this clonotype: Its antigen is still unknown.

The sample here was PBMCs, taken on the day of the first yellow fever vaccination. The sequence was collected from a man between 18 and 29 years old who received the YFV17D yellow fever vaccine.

In nucleotides, the CDR3 is TGTGCCAGCAGCTTTAAAACCGTCGGCACAGATACGCAGTATTTT. Protein: CASSFKTVGTDTQYF. The chain links TRBV7-2 to TRBJ2-3; no reliable D call. This CDR3 spans 15 amino acids. Germline V gene data show CDR1 as SGHTA and CDR2 as FQGNSA. V lost 3 bases and J 1 base, leaving 11 bases between the germline ends. The variable domain in full, completed from reference TRBV7-2 and TRBJ2-3, reads GAGVSQSPSNKVTEKGKDVELRCDPISGHTALYWYRQSLGQGLEFLIYFQGNSAPDKSGLPSDRFSAERTGGSVSTLTIQRTQQEDSAVYLCASSFKTVGTDTQYFGPGTRLTVL.